The TCR beta chain under discussion was sequenced for a study of T cell repertoires in cytomegalovirus infection. Whole-study context: Evidence of both CMV infection and a matching HLA type came from public TCR beta signatures. Findings and limits, study-wide: There were HLA-C-restricted CMV-specific TCR beta clonotypes dominating the ex vivo response. Of the TCR beta families, the public ones yielded a cumulative frequency that identified carriers of CMV plus the relevant HLA.

TCRdb re-called the reads through MiXCR, storing one row per CDR3 protein. The repertoire includes more than 500,000 distinct CDR3 sequences, approximately 17% of them detected once, and roughly a quarter sits in the top ten. This clonotype was found many times. Its antigen is as yet unknown. This CDR3 has 12 residues. Germline CDR1 SNHLY, CDR2 FYNNEI. V lost 6 bases and J 6 bases, leaving 11 bases between the germline ends. The chain is built from TRBV2 and TRBJ1-1; D is uncertain. The sample consisted of CD8+ T cells from PBMCs. This TCR came from a human donor in good health (CMV status not recorded). Some clones in this sample may be carry-over from other donors' samples. The CDR3 spells CASRGSPPEAFF. CDR3 DNA sequence: TGTGCCAGCAGAGGGTCCCCTCCTGAAGCTTTCTTT. Looking up the rest from reference TRBV2 and TRBJ1-1 gives the full variable domain: EPEVTQTPSHQVTQMGQEVILRCVPISNHLYFYWYRQILGQKVEFLVSFYNNEISEKSEIFDDQFSVERPDGSNFTLKIRSTKLEDSAMYFCASRGSPPEAFFGQGTRLTVV.